This T cell receptor (beta chain) came from a study of blood T cell repertoires in COVID-19. Looking at the study overall: Acute and convalescent COVID-19 samples came from the United States, Italy and Spain. PBMCs, B-cell-depleted T cells, or T cells provided the cDNA or gDNA that made up the material.

Per the original data handling: Estimated nucleated cell counts came from reference gene primer amplification. Produced via immunoSEQ multiplex PCR; TCRdb's table is partial and in-frame only. V and J calls and clone size come straight from that table; D and trimming were deduced from the DNA. The sample records 150,000 to 200,000 clones, about 81% being singletons. From germline, CDR1 is MGHRA and CDR2 YSYEKL. The CDR3 loop spans 15 amino acids. V lost 1 base and J 7 bases, leaving 13 bases between the germline ends. This chain uses TRBV4-1 with TRBJ1-4, with D unresolved. The sequencing sample was made of peripheral blood. The clonotype was recovered from a woman older than 75 with COVID-19, enrolled during active disease. In nucleotides, the CDR3 is TGCGCCAGCAGCCAAGGTTGGGTAGGAGGTGAAAAACTGTTTTTT. As protein: CASSQGWVGGEKLFF.